This T cell receptor beta chain was identified during a study of human T cells and chemical hapten exposure. Overall study: Patch tests applied 0.01% DPC to the upper back and were scored after 6 days.

Time point given: patch test 3, about 24 weeks after DPC sensitization. The treatment: therapeutic diphenylcyclopropenone sensitization with weekly scalp DPC. As the library was built, unique molecular identifiers were attached to individual cDNA molecules. TCRdb re-called the RACE reads through MiXCR, storing one row per CDR3 protein. Of about 71,000 distinct CDR3 sequences in the sample, 11% were seen once. Whole-study findings and limits: Expanded TCRs produced significantly more large CDR3 similarity clusters than controls did.

Details on this clonotype: Its target is not known.

This receptor was taken from a woman aged 50 to 60 with alopecia areata. Some clones in this sample may be carry-over from other donors' samples. The sequences come from whole blood, collected in connection with sensitization to the hapten diphenylcyclopropenone (DPC).

DNA of the CDR3: TGCGCCAGCAGCGTGGACATGGCTGGAAACACCATATATTTT. Its translation is CASSVDMAGNTIYF. V is TRBV5-1 and J is TRBJ1-3; weak D call: TRBD1 (5 bases). Germline-derived CDR1 and CDR2 are SGHRS and YFSETQ. The CDR3 contains 14 residues. V lost 4 bases to trimming and J lost 2 bases, with 10 bases between them.